The 29 T cell receptor beta chains reported below all come from one sample, sequenced in a study of T cell clonality in common variable immunodeficiency (dated by TCRdb to the mid-2010s). Libraries were made using the immunoSEQ multiplex PCR assay. TCRdb retrieved this table from immuneACCESS and kept in-frame rearrangements only. Not all clones are present; in checked studies, unresolved V genes account for under half, and no reason is known for the remainder. This sample has about 50,000 clones in the table, none counted a single time. Clones ranked in the top ten supply about 2% of the sample. The source material was peripheral blood mononuclear cells. The receptors here all came from a person aged 18 to 75 in good health.

This clone was picked up many times. The CDR3 is cut off 3 residues early in the read; its end comes from the germline J gene. This chain connects TRBV29-1 to TRBJ1-1, with D maybe TRBD1 (6 bases). V was clipped by 4 bases and J by 5 bases, with 17 bases between them. The CDR3 contains 14 residues. The germline V gene has CDR1 SQVTM and CDR2 ANQGSEA. The CDR3 spells CSVVVRGGGTEAFF. Partial CDR3 DNA: TGCAGCGTTGTGGTCCGGGGGGGCGGGACTGAA. Filled out from reference TRBV29-1 and TRBJ1-1, the complete variable domain reads SAVISQKPSRDICQRGTSLTIQCQVDSQVTMMFWYRQQPGQSLTLIATANQGSEATYESGFVIDKFPISRPNLTFSTLTVSNMSPEDSSIYLCSVVVRGGGTEAFFGQGTRLTVV.

This clone was found many times. The read stops 3 residues short of the end of the CDR3; the missing end is completed from the germline J gene. V gene TRBV20-1 combines with J gene TRBJ2-1, with TRBD2 as a possible D gene (5 bases). Trimming shortened V by 5 bases and J by 4 bases, and 18 bases separated the two germline ends. CDR3 length: 15 residues. CDR1 DFQATT and CDR2 SNEGSKA come from the germline V gene (reference sequence). CDR3 residues: CSARTTPGSYNEQFF. The CDR3 DNA, read in part, is TGCAGTGCTCGCACTACCCCGGGGTCATACAATGAG.

This clone was found many times. Read coverage stops 3 residues before the CDR3 terminus; the germline J gene supplies the remainder. V gene TRBV30 combines with J gene TRBJ2-3, with TRBD2 identical over 9 bases. Germline V lookup: CDR1 GTSNPN, CDR2 SVGIG (reference sequence). The CDR3 loop spans 16 amino acids. V lost 8 bases and J lost 1; bases outside the gene matches: 13. CDR3 loop: CAPLVRREGGTDTQYF. Incomplete CDR3 DNA: TGTGCCCCATTAGTAAGGCGGGAGGGCGGCACAGATACG.

This clone has at least ten counts. Coverage ceases 3 residues before the CDR3 finishes, and the germline J gene fills in the end. The rearrangement joins TRBV6-2 or TRBV6-3 to TRBJ2-2, with TRBD1 as a possible D gene (5 bases). The germline V and J ends were trimmed by 6 bases and 0 bases, with 14 bases remaining between them. In germline, CDR1 is MNHEY, CDR2 SVGEGT. The CDR3 spans 16 residues. CDR3 DNA, as far as it was read: TGTGCCAGCAGGAAAAACAGGCCCGCGAACACCGGGGAG. Its protein product is CASRKNRPANTGE. The entire CDR3 protein reads CASRKNRPANTGELFF.

There are many counts of this clone. The DNA ends 3 residues before the CDR3 does, and the rest of the CDR3 is filled in from the germline J gene. This rearrangement joins TRBV20-1 to TRBJ1-4; tentative D call: TRBD1 (5 bases). The germline V gene has CDR1 DFQATT and CDR2 SNEGSKA (reference sequence). The CDR3 extends over 13 amino acids. V was cut by 6 bases and J by 4 bases, with 12 bases left in between. CDR3 bases read: TGCAGTGCCCGCGGGGCCTATAATGAAAAA. It specifies CSARGAYNEK. The complete CDR3 protein is CSARGAYNEKLFF.

At least ten counts were recorded for this clone. The read comes to an end 3 residues before the CDR3 does, leaving the germline J gene to fill in the end. This chain uses TRBV30 with TRBJ2-6, with D possibly matching TRBD1 (5 bases). The V end was cut by 0 bases, the J end by 0 bases, with 12 bases between. Germline CDR1 and CDR2: GTSNPN and SVGIG (reference sequence). The length of the CDR3 is 17 residues. Partial CDR3 DNA: TGTGCCTGGAGTGTAAGGGCAGGGCTCTCTGGGGCCAACGTC. Residues: CAWSVRAGLSGANV. The entire CDR3 sequence reads CAWSVRAGLSGANVLTF.

The table lists this clone with many counts. The read comes to an end 3 residues before the CDR3 does, leaving the germline J gene to fill in the end. The gene calls are TRBV5-1 and TRBJ2-3; D is perhaps TRBD2 (5 bases). There are 13 residues in the CDR3. The germline V gene has CDR1 SGHRS and CDR2 YFSETQ. Trimming took 0 bases from V and 4 from J, leaving 6 bases between them. CDR3 sequence: CASSLAGADTQYF. CDR3 DNA, as far as it was read: TGCGCCAGCAGCTTGGCCGGGGCAGATACG.

This clone was counted ten times or more. The missing CDR3 end, 3 residues past where the read stops, is filled in from the germline J gene. V is TRBV9 and J is TRBJ2-6, with TRBD1 matching over 9 bases. The CDR3 is 17 amino acids. Germline CDR1 reads SGDLS; CDR2 reads YYNGEE. J was trimmed by 3 bases and V by 4 bases; bases with no gene match: 8. The CDR3 loop is CASSRYRGLGGANVLTF. Incomplete CDR3 DNA: TGTGCCAGCAGCCGATACAGGGGGCTTGGTGGGGCCAACGTC.

This clone was counted only a few times. The read stops 3 residues short of the end of the CDR3; the missing end is completed from the germline J gene. The genes are TRBV6-1 and TRBJ1-2, with a tentative D call TRBD1 (6 bases). The CDR3 is 15 residues long. The germline gives CDR1 MNHNS, CDR2 SASEGT. Trimming pared 0 bases from V and 3 bases from J, leaving 11 bases between. The CDR3: CASSEAGTGHYGYTF. The sequenced part of the CDR3 DNA is TGTGCCAGCAGTGAAGCGGGCACAGGGCACTATGGC.

This clone appeared many times. From the germline J gene comes the end of the CDR3, since the read stops 3 residues before it. The chain is built from TRBV5-1 and TRBJ1-5, with D possibly TRBD1 on 6 matching bases. The V gene's germline CDR1 is SGHRS and CDR2 YFSETQ. The CDR3 sequence is 13 residues long. Trimming took 2 bases from V and 6 from J, leaving 9 bases between them. CDR3 loop: CASSLQGSQPQHF. The CDR3 DNA, read in part, is TGCGCCAGCAGCTTACAGGGCAGTCAGCCC. Filled out from reference TRBV5-1 and TRBJ1-5, the complete variable domain reads KAGVTQTPRYLIKTRGQQVTLSCSPISGHRSVSWYQQTPGQGLQFLFEYFSETQRNKGNFPGRFSGRQFSNSRSEMNVSTLELGDSALYLCASSLQGSQPQHFGDGTRLSIL.

This clone was seen a handful of times. The read ends 3 residues before the CDR3 terminus; that terminus is restored from the germline J gene. The chain couples TRBV2 to TRBJ2-2; tentative D call: TRBD1 (6 bases). This CDR3 spans 16 amino acids. V was cut by 3 bases and J by 6 bases, with 17 bases left in between. CDR1 and CDR2 from the germline V gene are SNHLY and FYNNEI. This CDR3 reads CASSEVGLQGAGELFF. The part of the CDR3 DNA that was read is TGTGCCAGCAGTGAGGTCGGGCTACAGGGCGCCGGGGAG.

This clone was found many times. The DNA ends 3 residues before the CDR3 does, and the rest of the CDR3 is filled in from the germline J gene. V is TRBV18 and J is TRBJ1-4, with D maybe TRBD1 (6 bases). Germline lookup yields CDR1 KGHSH and CDR2 LQKENI. V was pared by 7 bases and J by 6 bases, with 12 bases between. The CDR3 has 13 residues. The CDR3 loop is CASFRDIDEKLFF. CDR3 bases read: TGTGCCAGCTTCCGGGACATCGATGAAAAA.

This clone was counted ten times or more. The read halts 3 residues ahead of the CDR3 end, with the missing end drawn from the germline J gene. The V call is TRBV18, the J call TRBJ1-2; 9 nucleotides line up with TRBD1. Germline lookup yields CDR1 KGHSH and CDR2 LQKENI. This CDR3 has 13 amino acids. J gave up 6 bases and V 4 bases, and 3 bases lay outside the gene matches. The sequenced part of the CDR3 DNA is TGTGCCAGCTCACTCACAGGGGGCGATGGC. Translating it yields CASSLTGGDG. The CDR3 reads in full as CASSLTGGDGYTF.

About this clone itself: The CDR3 is cut off 3 residues early in the read; its end comes from the germline J gene. V is TRBV7-9 and J is TRBJ1-1; TRBD1 might be the D (5 bases). V dropped 1 base and J dropped 3 bases, with 12 bases sitting between them. The CDR3 loop spans 15 amino acids. The germline CDR1 and CDR2 sequences are SEHNR and FQNEAQ (reference sequence). The CDR3 is CASSLGPLGDTEAFF. The CDR3 bases that were read are TGTGCCAGCAGCTTAGGGCCCCTAGGGGACACTGAA. The variable domain in full, completed from reference TRBV7-9 and TRBJ1-1, reads DTGVSQNPRHKITKRGQNVTFRCDPISEHNRLYWYRQTLGQGPEFLTYFQNEAQLEKSRLLSDRFSAERPKGSFSTLEIQRTEQGDSAMYLCASSLGPLGDTEAFFGQGTRLTVV.

This clone was observed at least ten times. The read ends 3 residues early relative to the CDR3; the germline J gene fills the gap. The gene calls are TRBV20-1 and TRBJ1-3; no clear D. V was trimmed by 4 bases and J by 4 bases, leaving 8 bases between them. The CDR3 totals 12 residues. Germline values: CDR1 DFQATT, CDR2 SNEGSKA (reference sequence). The CDR3 DNA, read in part, is TGCAGTGCTACCCACGGGGGAAACACC. Its protein is CSATHGGNT. Given in full, the CDR3 is CSATHGGNTIYF.

The table lists this clone with many counts. The observed sequence ends 3 residues before the CDR3 terminus, with the missing tail filled in from the germline J gene. The chain has TRBV7-2 and TRBJ2-5; D call uncertain. From germline, CDR1 is SGHTA and CDR2 FQGNSA. CDR3 length: 15 amino acids. Between the trimmed V and J ends, which lost 1 base and 5 bases, there was a span of 14 bases. The CDR3 DNA, read in part, is TGTGCCAGCAGCTTAGTGGAACCACCCGGGGAGACC. Protein product: CASSLVEPPGET. The complete CDR3 protein is CASSLVEPPGETQYF.

Many counts were recorded for this clone. Other nucleotide sequences in the sample specify the same CDR3. CDR3 amino acids: CASSLRQGGTGELFF. The DNA read from the CDR3 is TGTGCCAGCAGCCTCCGACAGGGTGGGACCGGGGAG. The chain joins TRBV7-3 to TRBJ2-2; 7 nucleotides match TRBD1. The read falls 3 residues short of the CDR3 end, and the missing part is taken from the germline J gene. The germline CDR1 and CDR2 sequences are SGHTA and FQGTGA. The CDR3 has 15 residues. V was clipped by 5 bases and J by 5 bases; unmatched bases: 8.

This clone was observed a handful of times. The read finishes 3 residues shy of the CDR3 end, and the germline J gene is used to complete it. This chain links TRBV18 with TRBJ1-1, with unresolved D. The length of the CDR3 is 15 residues. Germline CDR1 KGHSH, CDR2 LQKENI. Trimming shortened V by 1 base and J by 2 bases, and 11 bases separated the two germline ends. The covered CDR3 bases are TGTGCCAGCTCACCACGAATCCAGGAAAACACTGAA. It is translated as CASSPRIQENTE. The complete CDR3 sequence is CASSPRIQENTEAFF. Full variable domain (rest looked up from reference TRBV18 and TRBJ1-1): NAGVMQNPRHLVRRRGQEARLRCSPMKGHSHVYWYRQLPEEGLKFMVYLQKENIIDESGMPKERFSAEFPKEGPSILRIQQVVRGDSAAYFCASSPRIQENTEAFFGQGTRLTVV.

This clone was detected ten times or more. The CDR3 end is not reached by the read, which stops 3 residues before it; the germline J gene fills it in. V gene TRBV4-1 combines with J gene TRBJ2-2; weak D call: TRBD1 (6 bases). The V gene lost 3 bases and the J gene lost 6 bases, with 23 bases spanning the gap. CDR3 length: 18 amino acids. CDR1 and CDR2 (germline): MGHRA, YSYEKL. The CDR3 region is CASSHGKGGVFLAGELFF. The CDR3 DNA, read in part, is TGCGCCAGCAGCCACGGAAAAGGGGGAGTATTCCTAGCCGGGGAG.

This clone was recorded a few times. Read coverage stops 3 residues before the CDR3 terminus; the germline J gene supplies the remainder. The V and J genes are TRBV30 and TRBJ2-5, with TRBD2 matching over 8 bases. With V trimmed by 1 base and J by 7 bases, 11 bases remained unmatched. The length of the CDR3 is 15 residues. Germline V gene sequence: CDR1 GTSNPN, CDR2 SVGIG (reference sequence). CDR3 region: CAWSAPGGGPGTQYF. The CDR3 bases that were read are TGTGCCTGGAGTGCCCCGGGAGGGGGACCAGGGACC.

This clone appeared many times. The missing CDR3 end, 3 residues past where the read stops, is filled in from the germline J gene. This chain uses TRBV5-1 with TRBJ2-2; 12 bases agree with TRBD2. Losses at the gene ends were 4 bases for V and 6 bases for J; bases not matched to a gene: 7. The CDR3 is 16 amino acids. Germline V CDR1 and CDR2: SGHRS, YFSETQ. The CDR3 spells CASSGRTSGDPGELFF. The CDR3 DNA, read in part, is TGCGCCAGCAGCGGGCGGACTAGCGGGGACCCCGGGGAG.

This clone was seen many times. The read ends 3 residues early relative to the CDR3; the germline J gene fills the gap. The chain couples TRBV19 to TRBJ1-5; a weak D match, TRBD1 (6 bases). CDR3 length equals 15 residues. Looked up from germline, CDR1 is LNHDA and CDR2 is SQIVND (reference sequence). The ends were cut back, 4 bases at V and 1 base at J, with 11 bases in the middle. The CDR3 loop reads CASSTSDRSNQPQHF. Partial CDR3 DNA: TGTGCCAGTAGTACCTCGGACAGAAGCAATCAGCCC.

The table lists this clone with many counts. Coverage ceases 3 residues before the CDR3 finishes, and the germline J gene fills in the end. The gene calls are TRBV5-1 and TRBJ2-3; D is undetermined. V was shortened by 3 bases and J by 0 bases, with 14 bases between the two germline ends. Germline CDR1 reads SGHRS; CDR2 reads YFSETQ. The CDR3 spans 16 residues. CDR3 amino acids: CASSSDTATSTDTQYF. The sequenced part of the CDR3 DNA is TGCGCCAGCAGCTCTGACACTGCCACTAGCACAGATACG.

This clone was observed at least ten times. The read falls 3 residues short of the CDR3 end, and the missing part is taken from the germline J gene. V and J are TRBV28 and TRBJ2-7, with D maybe TRBD2 (5 bases). CDR3 size: 15 residues. Trimming pared 6 bases from V and 3 bases from J, leaving 18 bases between. CDR1 is MDHEN and CDR2 is SYDVKM in the germline V gene. Partial CDR3 DNA: TGTGCCAGCAGCCCGATCGCGGGTGTGAGCTACGAG. This gives the protein CASSPIAGVSYE. The CDR3 reads in full as CASSPIAGVSYEQYF.

The table lists this clone with many counts. The CDR3 end lies 3 residues beyond the end of the read and is filled in from the germline J gene. The chain recombines TRBV19 with TRBJ1-1; D is unresolved. This CDR3 has 15 amino acids. CDR1 and CDR2 from the germline V gene are LNHDA and SQIVND (reference sequence). V shed 3 bases and J shed 0 bases, with 11 bases lying between them. CDR3 bases read: TGTGCCAGTAGTATTGTCAACAGTTTGAACACTGAA. This encodes CASSIVNSLNTE. Given in full, the CDR3 is CASSIVNSLNTEAFF.

On this clone: The CDR3 end is not reached by the read, which stops 3 residues before it; the germline J gene fills it in. V gene TRBV19 combines with J gene TRBJ1-2; D may be TRBD1 (5 bases). Germline assignment: CDR1 LNHDA and CDR2 SQIVND (reference sequence). The CDR3 length is 15 residues. The CDR3 DNA, read in part, is TGTGCCAGTAGTTCGCCGGGACTAGTCCACAATGAC. Amino acids: CASSSPGLVHND. The whole CDR3 is CASSSPGLVHNDYTF.

This clone has a handful of counts. The read halts 3 residues ahead of the CDR3 end, with the missing end drawn from the germline J gene. This chain joins TRBV11-2 and TRBJ2-2, with TRBD1 as a possible D gene (5 bases). CDR1 is SGHAT and CDR2 is FQNNGV in the germline V gene. The CDR3 is 14 amino acids. Trimming removed 4 bases from V and 6 bases from J, with 12 bases in between. CDR3 amino acids: CASSYQGSPGELFF. The CDR3 DNA, read in part, is TGTGCCAGCAGCTACCAGGGATCCCCCGGGGAG. The whole variable domain, filled in from reference TRBV11-2 and TRBJ2-2, reads EAGVAQSPRYKIIEKRQSVAFWCNPISGHATLYWYQQILGQGPKLLIQFQNNGVVDDSQLPKDRFSAERLKGVDSTLKIQPAKLEDSAVYLCASSYQGSPGELFFGEGSRLTVL.

This clone has at least ten counts. The sequenced fragment ends 3 residues before the CDR3 boundary, so the rest is inferred from the germline J gene. The chain is built from TRBV30 and TRBJ2-6; 8 nucleotides line up with TRBD1. Germline-derived CDR1 and CDR2 are GTSNPN and SVGIG (reference sequence). This CDR3 region has 11 residues. Incomplete CDR3 DNA: TGTGCCTGGAGCGGACAGGGAGTC. Residues: CAWSGQGV. Given in full, the CDR3 is CAWSGQGVLTF.

The sample holds many counts of this clone. The CDR3 extends 3 residues past the end of the read, so its final part is completed from the germline J gene. The V and J genes are TRBV20-1 and TRBJ2-2; 7 bases map to TRBD1. Germline V gene sequence: CDR1 DFQATT, CDR2 SNEGSKA (reference sequence). The CDR3 spans 13 residues. Partial CDR3 DNA: TGCAGCGTCGGGACAGCGAACACCGGGGAG. This translates into CSVGTANTGE. The complete CDR3 reads CSVGTANTGELFF.